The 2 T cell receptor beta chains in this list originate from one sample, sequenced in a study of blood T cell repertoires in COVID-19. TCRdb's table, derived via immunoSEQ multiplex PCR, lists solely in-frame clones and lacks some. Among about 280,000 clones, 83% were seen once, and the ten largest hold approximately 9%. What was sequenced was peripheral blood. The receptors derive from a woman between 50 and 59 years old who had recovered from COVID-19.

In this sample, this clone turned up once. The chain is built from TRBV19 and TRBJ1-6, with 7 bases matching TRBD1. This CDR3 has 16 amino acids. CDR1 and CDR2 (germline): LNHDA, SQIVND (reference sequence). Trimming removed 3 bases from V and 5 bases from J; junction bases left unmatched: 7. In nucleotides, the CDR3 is TGTGCCAGTAGTATCCGGGACAGCAAAAATAATTCACCCCTCCACTTT. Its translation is CASSIRDSKNNSPLHF.

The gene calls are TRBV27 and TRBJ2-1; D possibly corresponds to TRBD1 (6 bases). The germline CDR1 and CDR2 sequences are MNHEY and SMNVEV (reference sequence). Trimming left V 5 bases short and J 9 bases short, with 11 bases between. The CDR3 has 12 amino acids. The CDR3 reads CASSRGTSEQFF. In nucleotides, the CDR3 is TGTGCCAGCAGTCGTGGGACAAGTGAGCAGTTCTTC.